This T cell receptor (beta chain) stems from a study of T cells after posttransplantation cyclophosphamide. Study-wide findings and caveats: TRB clonality was highly associated with recipient CMV seropositivity and reactivation.

On this clone: Its antigen is as yet unknown. Compared with germline, one end of the junction differs, possibly owing to a read error.

CDR1 SGHVS and CDR2 FNYEAQ come from the germline V gene. The CDR3 runs 13 residues. Sequencing was performed with immunoSEQ multiplex PCR; in TCRdb, only in-frame clones are kept and a portion is missing. The repertoire consists of tens of thousands of clones, with just under 95% occurring once and the leading ten covering about 3.2%. This TCR was sampled from a woman aged 30 to 39 in good health and a related stem cell transplant donor. The chain carries TRBV7-6 and TRBJ2-2; D unresolved. Input material: PBMCs. CDR3 sequence: CASSLANAGELFF. The CDR3, as DNA: TGTGCCAGCAGCTTAGCGAACGCCGGGGAGCTGTTTTTT.